This T cell receptor (beta chain) was identified in a study of cytomegalovirus exposure and HLA in healthy donors. PCR employed 60 Vbeta and 13 Jbeta primers. Only in-frame clones appear in the TCRdb table, and some are missing; sequencing was by immunoSEQ multiplex PCR. The repertoire includes fewer than 200,000 clones, roughly 80% of them detected once, and around 4.5% sits in the top ten. The CDR3 covers 16 residues. After removal of 1 base from V and 4 bases from J, the junction contained 7 bases not matched to a gene. The germline CDR1 and CDR2 sequences are SGHNT and YENEEA. The sequence came from a man aged 30 to 45 in good health and CMV-seronegative. Material: PBMCs. The rearrangement joins TRBV11-3 to TRBJ2-1, with 7 bases aligning to TRBD1. CDR3 in amino acids: CASSLVSRDSYNEQFF. The CDR3 region has the DNA TGTGCCAGCAGCTTAGTTAGTCGGGACAGTTACAATGAGCAGTTCTTC.